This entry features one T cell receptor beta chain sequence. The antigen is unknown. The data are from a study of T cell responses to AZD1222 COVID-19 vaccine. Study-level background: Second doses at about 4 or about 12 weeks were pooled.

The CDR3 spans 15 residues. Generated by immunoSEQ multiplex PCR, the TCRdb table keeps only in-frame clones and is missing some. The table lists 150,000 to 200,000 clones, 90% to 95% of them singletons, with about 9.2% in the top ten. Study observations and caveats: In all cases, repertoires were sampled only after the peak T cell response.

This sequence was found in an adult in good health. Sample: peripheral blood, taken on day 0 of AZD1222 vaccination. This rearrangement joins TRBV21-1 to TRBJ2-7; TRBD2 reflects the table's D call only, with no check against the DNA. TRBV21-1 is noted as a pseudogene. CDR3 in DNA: TGTGCCAGCAGCAACCTAGCGGAATCCTTGGGGGAGCAGTACTTC. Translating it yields CASSNLAESLGEQYF.